These T cell receptor beta chains were read from a single sample in a study of identical twins. TCRdb re-analysed the 5' RACE reads in MiXCR, keeping a single row per CDR3 protein. This table has just over 500,000 distinct CDR3 sequences, 22% appearing once. The same data also went into a second study, on T cells expressing NK-cell markers.

Specimen: CD4+ T cells sorted from blood. Receptors originate from a woman under 30 in good health. The CDR3 runs from the conserved cysteine through the conserved F or W. The D gene is left open where the match is weak. Size is stated for part of the rows, as once, few or many counts, or as a class when the clone is expanded.

d_call cdr3_length clone_size j_call v_call cdr3_nt cdr3_aa
TRBD1 13 few TRBJ2-5 TRBV6-1 TGTGCCAGCAGTCGACAGGGGACGAAGACCCAGTACTTC CASSRQGTKTQYF
. 13 few TRBJ1-3 TRBV20-1 TGCAGTGCTAGATACGGCCGGCTAAACACCATATATTTT CSARYGRLNTIYF
TRBD2 14 few TRBJ2-1 TRBV29-1 TGCAGCGCCCGGGAGACTAGCGTCCCCAATGAGCAGTTCTTC CSARETSVPNEQFF
. 14 . TRBJ1-1 TRBV6-1 TGTGCCAGCAGTGCGCAGGGGATGAACACTGAAGCTTTCTTT CASSAQGMNTEAFF
. 12 few TRBJ1-2 TRBV29-1 TGCAGCGTTGATAGGTCGACATATGGCTACACCTTC CSVDRSTYGYTF
TRBD1 15 many TRBJ2-3 TRBV5-1 TGCGCCAGCAGCTTCAGGGGGCAGAGCACAGATACGCAGTATTTT CASSFRGQSTDTQYF
TRBD1 13 many TRBJ2-3 TRBV20-1 TGCAGTGCTACCGGGACAGCGGCAGATACGCAGTATTTT CSATGTAADTQYF
. 10 many TRBJ2-7 TRBV20-1 TGCAGTGCCTCGAAGGACGAGCAGTACTTC CSASKDEQYF
TRBD2 16 . TRBJ2-1 TRBV12-3/TRBV12-4 TGTGCCAGCAGTTTAGTGGGTAGCGGGGCTGACAATGAGCAGTTCTTC CASSLVGSGADNEQFF
. 15 . TRBJ2-6 TRBV5-1 TGCGCCAGCAGCTCATACATCTCTGGGGCCAACGTCCTGACTTTC CASSSYISGANVLTF
. 14 . TRBJ2-5 TRBV7-2 TGTGCCAGCCGGCCGGGGCTCCTTAGGGAGACCCAGTACTTC CASRPGLLRETQYF
. 10 . TRBJ2-5 TRBV20-1 TGCAGTGGCCTACTAGAGACCCAGTACTTC CSGLLETQYF
. 15 . TRBJ2-1 TRBV18 TGTGCCAGCTCACTCTCTGTACTCCTGTACAATGAGCAGTTCTTC CASSLSVLLYNEQFF
. 12 many TRBJ2-1 TRBV7-7 TGTGCCAGCAGCTTAGATGGGCGCGAGCAGTTCTTC CASSLDGREQFF
. 16 many TRBJ2-1 TRBV10-3 TGTGCCATCAAGGGGCAGGGACCCGAGTCCTTCAATGAGCAGTTCTTC CAIKGQGPESFNEQFF
. 14 . TRBJ2-3 TRBV18 TGTGCCAGCTCACGTGCAGGGGCCCCAGATACGCAGTATTTT CASSRAGAPDTQYF
TRBD2 18 few TRBJ2-3 TRBV27 TGTGCCAGCAGTTTATCGGCGCTAGCGGGAGAAACCACAGATACGCAGTATTTT CASSLSALAGETTDTQYF
TRBD2 13 . TRBJ2-3 TRBV12-3/TRBV12-4 TGTGCCAGCAGGACTAGCGGGGGGTCTACGCAGTATTTT CASRTSGGSTQYF
TRBD2 14 few TRBJ2-7 TRBV5-1 TGCGCCAGCAGCTTAGGACGGGGGGACTACGAGCAGTACTTC CASSLGRGDYEQYF
TRBD1 18 . TRBJ2-7 TRBV12-3/TRBV12-4 TGTGCCAGCAGTTACCTCGGTAGACCCGGACAGGGAGTGGACGAGCAGTACTTC CASSYLGRPGQGVDEQYF
. 11 few TRBJ2-5 TRBV29-1 TGCAGCGCCGTTTCAAGCGAGACCCAGTACTTC CSAVSSETQYF
. 17 . TRBJ2-1 TRBV7-2 TGTGCCAGCAGCTTGTTAGGTGTAGGGGGGCCGAGGAATGAGCAGTTCTTC CASSLLGVGGPRNEQFF
TRBD1 14 few TRBJ1-2 TRBV10-2 TGCGCCAGCAGCGGCGTAAGACAGGGCAATGGCTACACCTTC CASSGVRQGNGYTF
. 16 . TRBJ2-5 TRBV6-5 TGTGCCAGCAGTTACAGGTTACAGGACGGAGGGGAGACCCAGTACTTC CASSYRLQDGGETQYF
. 15 . TRBJ2-7 TRBV6-2/TRBV6-3 TGTGCCAGCAACCCGCCTAGGGGTGCGTTAAAGGAGCAGTACTTC CASNPPRGALKEQYF
. 14 few TRBJ1-2 TRBV12-3/TRBV12-4 TGTGCCAGCAGTCCCGAGGGGGGAAGGGGTGGCTACACCTTC CASSPEGGRGGYTF
. 12 few TRBJ1-4 TRBV30 TGTGCCTGGAGTTTGGGGAGGGAAAAACTGTTTTTT CAWSLGREKLFF
TRBD2 19 . TRBJ2-7 TRBV4-2 TGTGCCAGCAGCCCTTTCTTGGTGGCTAGCGGGGGGACTTCCTACGAGCAGTACTTC CASSPFLVASGGTSYEQYF
TRBD1 16 . TRBJ2-3 TRBV5-1 TGCGCCAGCAGCACCCAGTTCACAGGGGCGGCAGATACGCAGTATTTT CASSTQFTGAADTQYF
TRBD1 14 . TRBJ2-2 TRBV7-2 TGTGCCAGCAGCTTAAGGACAGGGACCGGGGAGCTGTTTTTT CASSLRTGTGELFF
. 15 . TRBJ1-1 TRBV4-1 TGCGCCAGCAGCCAAGATGAGTTCATGAACACTGAAGCCTTCTTT CASSQDEFMNTEAFF
TRBD2 15 few TRBJ2-1 TRBV5-1 TGCGCCAGCAGCGAGGGAGGGGCCTTCTACAATGAGCAGTTCTTC CASSEGGAFYNEQFF
. 14 few TRBJ2-3 TRBV7-2 TGTGCCAGCAGCTTAAGGGCCCGGGGGGATACGCAGTATTTT CASSLRARGDTQYF
. 15 . TRBJ1-1 TRBV11-2 TGTGCCAGCAGCCCGAGAACAGGGTCATACACTGAAGCTTTCTTT CASSPRTGSYTEAFF
. 12 . TRBJ1-1 TRBV12-3/TRBV12-4 TGTGCCAGCAGTTTGCAGGGGACAAAGGCTTTCTTT CASSLQGTKAFF
TRBD2 14 few TRBJ2-1 TRBV20-1 TGCAGTGCTAGAGTAGGTAGCGGGAGCACTGAGCAGTTCTTC CSARVGSGSTEQFF
. 14 few TRBJ1-4 TRBV14 TGTGCCAGCAGCCATACTCAGGGAGGGAGAAAACTGTTTTTT CASSHTQGGRKLFF
TRBD1 15 . TRBJ1-1 TRBV3-1 TGTGCCAGCAGCCAACGACAGGGCTTGAACACTGAAGCTTTCTTT CASSQRQGLNTEAFF
TRBD1 14 few TRBJ1-1 TRBV20-1 TGCAGTGCTTTATACAGGGGGATGAACACTGAAGCTTTCTTT CSALYRGMNTEAFF
TRBD1 15 . TRBJ1-2 TRBV6-5 TGTGCCAGCAGTTCCGGGACAGGGTGGTCCTATGGCTACACCTTC CASSSGTGWSYGYTF
. 14 . TRBJ2-5 TRBV30 TGTGCCTGGAGAAGAACAGCGTTACAAGAGACCCAGTACTTC CAWRRTALQETQYF
TRBD2 15 . TRBJ2-3 TRBV7-2 TGTGCCAGCCGACTCCGGGGAGGGCGGACAGATACGCAGTATTTT CASRLRGGRTDTQYF
. 15 . TRBJ2-1 TRBV6-5 TGTGCCAGCAGTTACCGGACTACAGCCTACCATGAGCAGTTCTTC CASSYRTTAYHEQFF
TRBD2 17 few TRBJ2-5 TRBV3-1 TGTGCCAGCAGCCAACCCTTAGCGGGGGGAGCCCAAGAGACCCAGTACTTC CASSQPLAGGAQETQYF
. 15 . TRBJ2-1 TRBV5-5 TGTGCCAGCGGCCCCGGGACATATTCCTACAATGAGCAGTTCTTC CASGPGTYSYNEQFF
. 15 . TRBJ1-1 TRBV15 TGTGCCACCAGCAGAGATCCCCGCACGAACACTGAAGCTTTCTTT CATSRDPRTNTEAFF
TRBD2 11 . TRBJ2-1 TRBV12-3/TRBV12-4 TGTGCCAGCAGTTTTGGGACTAGGAAGTTCTTC CASSFGTRKFF
. 13 medium-sized TRBJ2-5 TRBV7-9 TGTGCCAGCAGCCCCCGGGACGCGGAGACCCAGTACTTC CASSPRDAETQYF
. 11 . TRBJ1-1 TRBV11-3 TGTGCCAGCAGCTTTACGGATGAAGCTTTCTTT CASSFTDEAFF
. 14 few TRBJ2-1 TRBV20-1 TGCAGTGCTAGACAGGTTAACCTTTACAATGAGCAGTTCTTC CSARQVNLYNEQFF
TRBD2 15 medium-sized TRBJ2-1 TRBV7-3 TGTGCCAGCAGCTTAACGCGGGGGGGTCAGAATGAGCAGTTCTTC CASSLTRGGQNEQFF
TRBD2 17 many TRBJ2-1 TRBV12-3/TRBV12-4 TGTGCCAGCAGTCTACAGCGGGGGGGCCTTAGGCTCCATGAGCAGTTCTTC CASSLQRGGLRLHEQFF
TRBD2 15 few TRBJ2-1 TRBV20-1 TGCAGTGCTAGAGTAGCGGGAATCCCTCTCAATGAGCAGTTCTTC CSARVAGIPLNEQFF
. 16 . TRBJ2-1 TRBV7-2 TGTGCCAGCAGGGCACTAGGGGACAAGCCCTACAATGAGCAGTTCTTC CASRALGDKPYNEQFF